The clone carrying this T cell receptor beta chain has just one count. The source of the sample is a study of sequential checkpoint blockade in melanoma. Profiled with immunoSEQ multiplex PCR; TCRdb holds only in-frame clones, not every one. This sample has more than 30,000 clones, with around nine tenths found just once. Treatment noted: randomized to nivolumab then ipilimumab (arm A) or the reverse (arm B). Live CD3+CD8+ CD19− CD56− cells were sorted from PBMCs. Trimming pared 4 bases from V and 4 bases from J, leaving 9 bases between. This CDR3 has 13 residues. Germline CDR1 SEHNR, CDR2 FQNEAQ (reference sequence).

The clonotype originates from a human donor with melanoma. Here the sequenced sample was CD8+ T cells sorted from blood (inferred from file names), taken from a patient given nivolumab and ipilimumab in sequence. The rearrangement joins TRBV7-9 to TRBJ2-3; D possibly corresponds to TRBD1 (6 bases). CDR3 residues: CASSWGRADTQYF. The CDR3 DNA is TGTGCCAGCAGCTGGGGGCGGGCAGATACGCAGTATTTT.